This entry lists 28 T cell receptor beta chains sequenced from one sample in a study of cytomegalovirus exposure and HLA in healthy donors. The assay was immunoSEQ multiplex PCR, and TCRdb's table has in-frame clones only and misses some. Of about 150,000 clones in the sample, approximately 84% are singletons; the top ten hold 30%. Specimen: PBMCs. Receptors originate from a man younger than 45 in good health and CMV-seropositive.

This clone was observed a few times. The chain links TRBV4-1 to TRBJ2-2; a possible D gene is TRBD1 (5 bases). The V gene's germline CDR1 is MGHRA and CDR2 YSYEKL. The CDR3 loop spans 15 amino acids. V was pared by 0 bases and J by 6 bases, with 11 bases between. CDR3 DNA sequence: TGCGCCAGCAGCCAAGATTGGGGCAGCGCCGGGGAGCTGTTTTTT. Translating it yields CASSQDWGSAGELFF.

V is TRBV6-5 and J is TRBJ1-1, with TRBD1 identical over 11 bases. CDR1 and CDR2 (germline): MNHEY, SVGAGI. This CDR3 has 13 residues. Trimming took 6 bases from V and 6 from J; bases not matched to a gene: 3. This chain's CDR3 is CASRAGQGAEAFF. CDR3 in DNA: TGTGCCAGCAGGGCGGGACAGGGGGCTGAAGCTTTCTTT.

The chain employs TRBV27 and TRBJ2-7; weak D call: TRBD1 (6 bases). Germline loops: CDR1 MNHEY, CDR2 SMNVEV (reference sequence). The CDR3 sequence is 13 residues long. Trimming took 3 bases from V and 2 from J, leaving 8 bases between them. The CDR3 reads CASSFNRAYEQYF. Here the CDR3 DNA reads TGTGCCAGCAGTTTTAACAGGGCCTACGAGCAGTACTTC.

A note on this clone: Other DNA sequences in this specimen translate into the identical CDR3. The chain links TRBV5-1 to TRBJ1-2; TRBD1 matches 8 bases. The CDR3 extends over 13 amino acids. V shed 4 bases and J 8 bases; nucleotides not matched to a gene: 7. Germline CDR1 is SGHRS and CDR2 is YFSETQ. This CDR3 is CASSPDRGRGYTF. CDR3 DNA sequence: TGCGCCAGCAGCCCAGACAGGGGACGAGGCTACACCTTC.

The V and J genes are TRBV7-9 and TRBJ2-5; D is perhaps TRBD1 (6 bases). V was pared by 5 bases and J by 5 bases, with 18 bases between. The CDR3 loop spans 15 amino acids. Per germline, CDR1 SEHNR and CDR2 FQNEAQ (reference sequence). CDR3 DNA sequence: TGTGCCAGCAGCGTCGGTTATACCCAGGGGGAGACCCAGTACTTC. The encoded protein is CASSVGYTQGETQYF.

The V gene is TRBV4-3, the J gene TRBJ1-2; a weak D match, TRBD1 (6 bases). V shed 3 bases and J shed 5 bases, with 13 bases lying between them. In germline, CDR1 is LGHNA, CDR2 YSLEER. This CDR3 is built from 14 residues. The CDR3 nucleotides read TGCGCCAGCAGCCAGGGGGGGGCCGATTATGGCTACACCTTC. Translating gives CASSQGGADYGYTF.

The genes are TRBV30 and TRBJ1-5; perhaps TRBD1 as D (6 bases). The germline gives CDR1 GTSNPN, CDR2 SVGIG (reference sequence). This CDR3 is built from 11 residues. V gave up 8 bases and J gave up 3 bases, with 8 bases separating them. DNA for the CDR3: TGTGCCGGGGGCTTCAATCAGCCCCAGCATTTT. The encoded protein is CAGGFNQPQHF.

The CDR3 nucleotides read TGTGCCAGCAGCTACCTCAGGACTAACTATGGCTACACCTTC. Translated: CASSYLRTNYGYTF. The rearrangement links TRBV13 to TRBJ1-2; no reliable D call. Per the germline V gene, CDR1 is PRHDT and CDR2 is FYEKMQ (reference sequence). Trimming shortened V by 4 bases and J by 0 bases, and 9 bases separated the two germline ends. The CDR3 covers 14 residues.

This clone came up once. The rearrangement links TRBV7-3 to TRBJ2-3; unclear D gene. Germline lookup yields CDR1 SGHTA and CDR2 FQGTGA. This CDR3 spans 13 amino acids. The V and J ends lost 0 bases and 2 bases respectively, with 3 bases between them. The CDR3 nucleotides are TGTGCCAGCAGCTTAACGTACACAGATACGCAGTATTTT. As protein: CASSLTYTDTQYF.

This clone turned up a few times. The chain links TRBV19 to TRBJ1-2; TRBD1 matches 10 bases. The junction had 6 bases not matched to a gene; V was cut back by 5 bases and J by 6 bases. This CDR3 spans 14 amino acids. Germline V gene data show CDR1 as LNHDA and CDR2 as SQIVND (reference sequence). The CDR3 reads CASSDTGTGDGYTF. CDR3 bases: TGTGCCAGTAGTGACACCGGGACAGGGGATGGCTACACCTTC.

This clone was seen at least ten times. V and J are TRBV5-8 and TRBJ1-2; D is perhaps TRBD1 (6 bases). Trimming left V 4 bases short and J 7 bases short, with 17 bases between. Per the germline V gene, CDR1 is SGHTS and CDR2 is YDEGEE. The CDR3 consists of 14 residues. In DNA, the CDR3 is TGTGCCAGCAGCCGCCCTGGGGGACATAGTGGCTACACCTTC. Residues: CASSRPGGHSGYTF.

This rearrangement joins TRBV6-6 to TRBJ2-1; D call uncertain. The CDR3 is 11 residues long. V was cut by 5 bases and J by 4 bases, with 3 bases left in between. In germline, CDR1 is MNHNY, CDR2 SVGAGI (reference sequence). The CDR3 sequence: CASSPYNEQFF. CDR3 nucleotides: TGTGCCAGCAGTCCATACAATGAGCAGTTCTTC.

The chain links TRBV10-3 to TRBJ2-1, with 10 bases aligning to TRBD2. CDR1 is ENHRY, CDR2 SYGVKD, per germline. V dropped 0 bases and J dropped 8; count of bases not matched to a gene: 4. The CDR3 totals 15 residues. The CDR3 reads CAISESSGGADEQFF. For the CDR3, the DNA is TGTGCCATCAGTGAGTCAAGCGGGGGGGCCGATGAGCAGTTCTTC.

This clone was found a few times. The gene calls are TRBV7-2 and TRBJ1-2; D ambiguous. CDR1 is SGHTA and CDR2 is FQGNSA in the germline V gene. The V end was cut by 3 bases, the J end by 4 bases, with 9 bases between. The CDR3 has 13 residues. The CDR3 region has the DNA TGTGCCAGCAGCTTTTGGCGCGGCTATGGCTACACCTTC. Protein product: CASSFWRGYGYTF.

The count of this clone is one. The chain links TRBV29-1 to TRBJ2-7; D is unresolved. Germline-derived CDR1 and CDR2 are SQVTM and ANQGSEA. This CDR3 is 11 amino acids long. V was cut by 1 base and J by 2 bases, with 3 bases left in between. CDR3 loop: CSVEATYEQYF. The CDR3 DNA reads TGCAGCGTTGAAGCCACCTACGAGCAGTACTTC.

This chain joins TRBV7-2 and TRBJ2-1; 9 nucleotides agree with TRBD2. There are 15 residues in the CDR3. The V and J ends lost 3 bases and 9 bases, in that order; junction bases with no gene match: 9. Per germline, CDR1 SGHTA and CDR2 FQGNSA. CDR3 bases: TGTGCCAGCAGCTTTCTTGCGGGAGGGCCAAGTGAGCAGTTCTTC. Its protein product is CASSFLAGGPSEQFF.

The chain couples TRBV2 to TRBJ1-1; D unclear. The germline gives CDR1 SNHLY, CDR2 FYNNEI. The CDR3 covers 13 residues. The V end was cut by 5 bases, the J end by 4 bases, with 11 bases between. CDR3 region: CASSPNRGTEAFF. The CDR3 coding sequence is TGTGCCAGCAGTCCGAATAGAGGCACTGAAGCTTTCTTT.

The V gene is TRBV5-1, the J gene TRBJ2-6; D gene uncertain. Germline CDR1 and CDR2: SGHRS and YFSETQ. Deletions cut 0 bases from V and 4 bases from J, with 5 bases between. This CDR3 is 14 amino acids long. The chain's CDR3 is CASSLASGANVLTF. The CDR3, as DNA: TGCGCCAGCAGCTTGGCTTCCGGGGCCAACGTCCTGACTTTC.

The rearrangement links TRBV4-1 to TRBJ2-3, with D perhaps TRBD2 (6 bases). V was pared by 1 base and J by 0 bases, with 14 bases between. The CDR3 contains 17 residues. The germline V gene has CDR1 MGHRA and CDR2 YSYEKL. CDR3 loop: CASSQGRARKSTDTQYF. The CDR3 nucleotides read TGCGCCAGCAGCCAAGGGAGGGCGAGGAAAAGCACAGATACGCAGTATTTT.

The V and J genes are TRBV28 and TRBJ2-7; D ambiguous. The CDR3 runs to 14 residues. CDR1 is MDHEN and CDR2 is SYDVKM in the germline V gene. Trimming shortened V by 2 bases and J by 2 bases, and 10 bases separated the two germline ends. In DNA form, the CDR3 reads TGTGCCAGCAGTTTAGAGAACGAGGCCTACGAGCAGTACTTC. This codes for CASSLENEAYEQYF.

V is TRBV4-1 and J is TRBJ2-7; 9 nucleotides match TRBD2. Germline CDR1 MGHRA, CDR2 YSYEKL. This CDR3 is 16 amino acids long. The trim removed 1 base at V and 0 bases at J, leaving 4 bases unmatched. CDR3 sequence: CASSQGLAGSSYEQYF. CDR3 in DNA: TGCGCCAGCAGCCAAGGGCTAGCGGGGAGCTCCTACGAGCAGTACTTC.

V and J are TRBV27 and TRBJ2-7; D ambiguous. The CDR3 extends over 12 amino acids. The V and J ends lost 5 bases and 7 bases respectively, with 12 bases between them. The germline V gene encodes CDR1 MNHEY and CDR2 SMNVEV (reference sequence). The CDR3 nucleotides are TGTGCCAGCAGTCCCGCCCCTCGGGAGCAGTACTTC. Its protein is CASSPAPREQYF.

The gene calls are TRBV27 and TRBJ2-1, with TRBD2 as a possible D gene (7 bases). The CDR3 runs 13 residues. Trimming cost V 3 bases and J 8 bases, with 11 bases left between them. Germline CDR1 is MNHEY and CDR2 is SMNVEV (reference sequence). The CDR3 loop reads CASSLGGGYEQFF. In DNA, the CDR3 is TGTGCCAGCAGTTTGGGGGGGGGCTATGAGCAGTTCTTC.

V gene TRBV5-8 combines with J gene TRBJ1-1, with D perhaps TRBD1 (6 bases). CDR1 is SGHTS and CDR2 is YDEGEE in the germline V gene. This CDR3 comprises 15 residues. Trimming removed 2 bases from V and 1 base from J, with 12 bases in between. CDR3 bases: TGTGCCAGCAGCTTTACCCCGGACAGGAACACTGAAGCTTTCTTT. Residues: CASSFTPDRNTEAFF.

The chain carries TRBV25-1 and TRBJ1-5; the D gene is possibly TRBD1 (5 bases). V lost 6 bases and J 2 bases, leaving 14 bases between the germline ends. Germline V lookup: CDR1 MGHDK, CDR2 SYGVNS. The CDR3 is 15 amino acids. Written as DNA, the CDR3 is TGTGCCAGCAGCGCCTCGGGGGGTGGCAATCAGCCCCAGCATTTT. This translates into CASSASGGGNQPQHF.

The J gene is TRBJ1-2, the V gene TRBV15, with 8 nucleotides matching TRBD1. The CDR3 is made up of 15 amino acids. The germline CDR1 and CDR2 sequences are LNHNV and YYDKDF (reference sequence). The trim removed 0 bases at V and 8 bases at J, leaving 8 bases unmatched. CDR3 nucleotides: TGTGCCACCAGCAGAGATCTCGCAGGGGGCGCAGGCTACACCTTC. Translating it yields CATSRDLAGGAGYTF. The complete variable domain, with remaining parts taken from reference TRBV15 and TRBJ1-2, reads DAMVIQNPRYQVTQFGKPVTLSCSQTLNHNVMYWYQQKSSQAPKLLFHYYDKDFNNEADTPDNFQSRRPNTSFCFLDIRSPGLGDTAMYLCATSRDLAGGAGYTFGSGTRLTVV.

V gene TRBV21-1 combines with J gene TRBJ2-7; the table's D call, TRBD2, was not checked against the DNA. TRBV21-1 is classified as a pseudogene. CDR3 size: 14 residues. The CDR3 DNA reads as TGTGCCAGCAGCAAACCCCCGCGGTCCTACGAGCAGTACTTC. As protein: CASSKPPRSYEQYF.

The V gene is TRBV5-1, the J gene TRBJ2-6; possible D gene TRBD1, 7 bases. The CDR3 extends over 14 amino acids. Germline CDR1 SGHRS, CDR2 YFSETQ. The germline V and J ends were trimmed by 4 bases and 9 bases, with 14 bases remaining between them. The CDR3 DNA is TGCGCCAGCAGCCTTGGACAGGACTACAACGTCCTGACTTTC. Its protein product is CASSLGQDYNVLTF.